This is a list of T cell receptor beta chains from one sample in a study of T cell changes during pregnancy in multiple sclerosis. TCRdb's copy holds only in-frame clones and misses some; the assay was immunoSEQ multiplex PCR. This sample carries 30,000 to 45,000 clones, just over 90% of them seen once, and the ten largest clones take roughly 1.2%. The sample consisted of peripheral blood, taken before pregnancy. The source is a female donor with multiple sclerosis, enrolled in a pregnancy study. Both conserved end residues are part of each CDR3. A D gene is named only where the DNA matches it firmly. Size is stated for part of the rows, as once, few or many counts, or as a class when the clone is expanded.

.,TRBJ1-2,TRBD1,TRBV29-1,CSVEGLTGPSGYTF,TGCAGCGTTGAAGGCCTGACAGGGCCGTCGGGCTACACCTTC
.,TRBJ2-1,TRBD2,TRBV27,CASSQWLAGGSNEQFF,TGTGCCAGCAGCCAATGGTTAGCGGGAGGGTCCAATGAGCAGTTCTTC
once,TRBJ1-5,.,TRBV2,CASNKHTQHF,TGTGCCAGCAACAAACACACCCAGCATTTT
.,TRBJ2-5,TRBD2,TRBV5-4,CASSLGLAGAETQYF,TGTGCCAGCAGCTTGGGACTAGCGGGAGCCGAGACCCAGTACTTC
.,TRBJ1-2,.,TRBV6-1,CASSEVGTSWYGYTF,TGTGCCAGCAGTGAAGTGGGGACAAGTTGGTATGGCTACACCTTC
.,TRBJ2-3,TRBD2,TRBV6-4,CARVGTSGRDTQYF,TGTGCCAGAGTCGGGACTAGCGGGAGGGATACGCAGTATTTT
.,TRBJ2-3,TRBD2,TRBV6-1,CASSERGSPDTQYF,TGTGCCAGCAGTGAACGCGGGAGCCCCGATACGCAGTATTTT
.,TRBJ1-2,.,TRBV6-5,CASSTGMGYTF,TGTGCCAGCAGTACAGGGATGGGCTACACCTTC
.,TRBJ1-5,.,TRBV19,CATGGAALGEPQHF,TGTGCCACAGGCGGGGCAGCCCTAGGAGAGCCCCAGCATTTT
.,TRBJ2-1,TRBD2,TRBV19,CASQRAGGSYNEQFF,TGTGCCAGTCAAAGGGCGGGAGGCTCCTACAATGAGCAGTTCTTC
.,TRBJ1-5,TRBD1,TRBV27,CASNQQGAGNQPQHF,TGTGCCAGCAACCAACAGGGGGCCGGCAATCAGCCCCAGCATTTT
.,TRBJ2-5,TRBD1,TRBV18,CASSPLDRERETQYF,TGTGCCAGCTCACCACTGGACAGGGAGAGGGAGACCCAGTACTTC
.,TRBJ2-7,TRBD2,TRBV5-1,CASSSLRGAGVRGDEQYF,TGCGCCAGCAGCTCGCTGCGTGGTGCGGGAGTGAGAGGGGACGAGCAGTACTTC
.,TRBJ2-1,.,TRBV5-1,CASSGRTPYNEQFF,TGCGCCAGCAGCGGGCGGACACCCTACAATGAGCAGTTCTTC
.,TRBJ2-7,.,TRBV19,CASSGRINLEQYF,TGTGCCAGTAGTGGCAGGATTAATTTGGAGCAGTACTTC
.,TRBJ2-7,.,TRBV5-1,CASSSSGRSSYEQYF,TGCGCCAGCAGCTCGAGCGGACGGAGCTCCTACGAGCAGTACTTC
once,TRBJ2-3,.,TRBV11-3,CASSLDGGRGTDTQYF,TGTGCCAGCAGCTTAGATGGGGGCAGGGGCACAGATACGCAGTATTTT
.,TRBJ2-5,TRBD2,TRBV5-1,CASSFGLAGARETQYF,TGCGCCAGCAGTTTCGGACTAGCGGGAGCGAGAGAGACCCAGTACTTC
.,TRBJ2-1,TRBD2,TRBV28,CASSLLAGGPYYNEQFF,TGTGCCAGCAGTTTATTAGCGGGAGGGCCTTACTACAATGAGCAGTTCTTC
once,TRBJ2-7,.,TRBV10-3,CAISGRAGVSTYEQYF,TGTGCCATCAGTGGGAGGGCGGGTGTATCTACCTACGAGCAGTACTTC
.,TRBJ1-1,TRBD1,TRBV5-1,CASSVDRGLNTEAFF,TGCGCCAGCAGCGTCGACAGGGGGCTCAACACTGAAGCTTTCTTT
.,TRBJ1-1,.,TRBV6-5,CAIHRRLENTEAFF,TGTGCCATCCACCGGAGACTAGAGAACACTGAAGCTTTCTTT
once,TRBJ2-5,TRBD1,TRBV5-1,CASSPGQGGETQYF,TGCGCCAGCAGCCCAGGACAGGGCGGGGAGACCCAGTACTTC
.,TRBJ2-5,TRBD1,TRBV11-2,CASSLGDQGVMETQYF,TGTGCCAGCAGCTTAGGAGATCAGGGGGTAATGGAGACCCAGTACTTC
.,TRBJ2-5,.,TRBV7-9,CASSFGDRLIQETQYF,TGTGCCAGCAGCTTCGGTGACAGGCTCATCCAAGAGACCCAGTACTTC
.,TRBJ1-1,TRBD1,TRBV10-3,CAISEGTANTEAFF,TGTGCCATCAGTGAAGGGACAGCAAACACTGAAGCTTTCTTT
.,TRBJ1-4,.,TRBV28,CASSRSRNEKLFF,TGTGCCAGCAGTCGGAGCCGTAATGAAAAACTGTTTTTT